What follows are 13 T cell receptor beta chains derived from one specimen sequenced in a study of blood T cell repertoires in COVID-19. This table comes from immunoSEQ multiplex PCR, and its TCRdb copy is limited to in-frame clones, with some not included. The table has approximately 260,000 clones, 70% to 90% seen once. What was sequenced was peripheral blood. These receptors originate from a woman aged 70-85 years with acute or convalescent COVID-19.

The chain combines TRBV3-1 (or the pseudogene TRBV3-2) with TRBJ2-5, with 9 bases matching TRBD2. Per the germline V gene, CDR1 is LGHDT and CDR2 is YNNKEL (reference sequence). Unmatched junction bases numbered 17, after V lost 3 bases and J lost 3 bases. The CDR3 is 19 amino acids. The CDR3 sequence: CASSQRTVWLAGPKETQYF. Written as DNA, the CDR3 is TGTGCCAGCAGCCAGAGGACAGTCTGGCTAGCGGGGCCAAAAGAGACCCAGTACTTC.

The rearrangement links TRBV27 to TRBJ1-2; TRBD1 matches 8 bases. The CDR3 runs to 12 residues. Germline V gene sequence: CDR1 MNHEY, CDR2 SMNVEV (reference sequence). J was trimmed by 4 bases and V by 10 bases; bases with no gene match: 5. The CDR3 sequence is CATWDRPYGYTF. CDR3 coding DNA: TGTGCCACCTGGGACAGGCCCTATGGCTACACCTTC.

The rearrangement links TRBV11-2 to TRBJ1-3; the D gene is possibly TRBD1 (6 bases). Germline CDR1 is SGHAT and CDR2 is FQNNGV. The CDR3 has 15 residues. Deletions cut 3 bases from V and 4 bases from J, with 13 bases between. The CDR3 coding sequence is TGTGCCAGCAGCTTCAGGGGTTTGAGCGGAAACACCATATATTTT. Translating gives CASSFRGLSGNTIYF.

The chain joins TRBV9 to TRBJ2-1; possible D gene TRBD1, 6 bases. This CDR3 is built from 14 residues. V was clipped by 3 bases and J by 6 bases, with 13 bases between them. Germline assignment: CDR1 SGDLS and CDR2 YYNGEE. CDR3 protein: CASSAGQPSNEQFF. The DNA for the CDR3 is TGTGCCAGCAGCGCCGGACAGCCTTCCAATGAGCAGTTCTTC. The full variable domain, completed using reference TRBV9 and TRBJ2-1, is DSGVTQTPKHLITATGQRVTLRCSPRSGDLSVYWYQQSLDQGLQFLIQYYNGEERAKGNILERFSAQQFPDLHSELNLSSLELGDSALYFCASSAGQPSNEQFFGPGTRLTVL.

The chain couples TRBV6-6 to TRBJ1-1, with 10 positions matching TRBD1. Trimming cost V 6 bases and J 1 base; bases outside gene matches: 5. CDR3 size: 15 residues. Germline V gene data show CDR1 as MNHNY and CDR2 as SVGAGI (reference sequence). The CDR3: CASSRRQGANTEAFF. In nucleotides, the CDR3 is TGTGCCAGCAGCCGACGACAGGGGGCGAACACTGAAGCTTTCTTT.

This clone was seen only a few times. This rearrangement joins TRBV15 to TRBJ1-2; tentative D call: TRBD1 (5 bases). Per the germline V gene, CDR1 is LNHNV and CDR2 is YYDKDF (reference sequence). CDR3 size: 15 residues. Trimming pared 5 bases from V and 4 bases from J, leaving 17 bases between. Here the CDR3 DNA reads TGTGCCACCAGCGGTGCAGGGAACAGGTTCTATGGCTACACCTTC. Residues: CATSGAGNRFYGYTF.

V usage is TRBV2 and J usage is TRBJ1-5; D call uncertain. CDR1 and CDR2 from the germline V gene are SNHLY and FYNNEI. The CDR3 sequence is 15 residues long. The V end lost 0 bases, the J end lost 1 base, and 7 bases lay between the germline ends. The CDR3: CASSEALGSNQPQHF. The CDR3 bases are TGTGCCAGCAGTGAAGCGCTCGGGAGCAATCAGCCCCAGCATTTT.

J is TRBJ1-2 and V is TRBV28, with a tentative D call TRBD1 (5 bases). The V end was cut by 6 bases, the J end by 10 bases, with 12 bases between. The CDR3 is 11 residues long. Germline V lookup: CDR1 MDHEN, CDR2 SYDVKM. CDR3 in amino acids: CASSNTGDYTF. As DNA, the CDR3 is TGTGCCAGCAGCAATACGGGGGACTACACCTTC.

This clone has only one observation. The chain joins TRBV19 to TRBJ1-2; D gene ambiguous. The CDR3 runs 14 residues. CDR1 is LNHDA and CDR2 is SQIVND in the germline V gene (reference sequence). Trimming took off 3 bases at V and 1 base at J, with 9 bases between the two ends. The CDR3 region is CASSILLRNYGYTF. In DNA, the CDR3 is TGTGCCAGTAGTATTCTCCTCCGTAACTATGGCTACACCTTC.

J is TRBJ2-3 and V is TRBV6-5; TRBD2 agrees at 8 bases. The V gene end was trimmed by 6 bases and the J gene end by 5 bases; junction bases not matched to a gene: 10. Germline values: CDR1 MNHEY, CDR2 SVGAGI. The CDR3 covers 15 residues. CDR3 in DNA: TGTGCCAGCAGCCGGGGGGGCCGGGGAGAAGATACGCAGTATTTT. It yields the protein CASSRGGRGEDTQYF.

The chain has TRBV9 and TRBJ1-2, with a possible D match to TRBD1 (5 bases). Looked up from germline, CDR1 is SGDLS and CDR2 is YYNGEE. The V gene lost 2 bases and the J gene lost 0 bases, with 11 bases spanning the gap. The CDR3 loop spans 15 amino acids. CDR3 sequence reads: CASSVGQAANYGYTF. Here the CDR3 DNA reads TGTGCCAGCAGCGTGGGGCAGGCAGCTAACTATGGCTACACCTTC.

The gene calls are TRBV6-5 and TRBJ2-5; the match to TRBD2 covers 9 bases. With V trimmed by 4 bases and J by 5 bases, 8 bases remained unmatched. The CDR3 sequence is 15 residues long. In germline, CDR1 is MNHEY, CDR2 SVGAGI. The CDR3, as DNA: TGTGCCAGCAGTTCTACCTTTAGCGGGGGTGAGACCCAGTACTTC. As protein: CASSSTFSGGETQYF.

The V gene is TRBV6-1, the J gene TRBJ1-2; weak D call: TRBD1 (5 bases). The CDR3 spans 13 residues. The V gene lost 2 bases and the J gene lost 6 bases, with 10 bases spanning the gap. Per germline, CDR1 MNHNS and CDR2 SASEGT. The DNA for the CDR3 is TGTGCCAGCAGTGAATCGGGGGGAGATGGCTACACCTTC. Its protein is CASSESGGDGYTF.